A selection of T cell receptor beta chains follows, all from one sample in a study of vaccination effects on CD4 cells after COVID-19. The antigens these receptors bind are not known. The repertoire was sequenced with immunoSEQ multiplex PCR; TCRdb's copy has only in-frame clones and lacks some. Of under 60,000 clones in the sample, more than 75% were seen once. The specimen was CD4+ T cells from PBMCs cultured with HIV peptides, collected before COVID-19 vaccination. The receptors shown here come from a human donor who had a prior SARS-CoV-2 infection. CDR3s include the opening cysteine and the closing phenylalanine or tryptophan. The order of the fields is CDR3 protein, CDR3 DNA, clone size, V gene, J gene, D gene. D genes are given only for firm matches. Rows may omit the clone size; those that give it use once, few, many or a size class.

CDR3: CASSAATGQGAETQYF
DNA: TGTGCCAGCAGCGCCGCCACGGGACAGGGGGCAGAGACCCAGTACTTC
size: -
V: TRBV9
J: TRBJ2-5
D: TRBD1

CDR3: CASRRNSYHEQYF
DNA: TGTGCCAGCAGGCGTAACAGTTACCACGAGCAGTACTTC
size: -
V: TRBV12-3/TRBV12-4
J: TRBJ2-7
D: -

CDR3: CASSLALAGGDTQYF
DNA: TGTGCCAGCAGCTTAGCACTAGCGGGGGGAGATACGCAGTATTTT
size: -
V: TRBV5-8
J: TRBJ2-3
D: TRBD2

CDR3: CASSEGTFYEQYF
DNA: TGTGCCAGCAGTGAAGGAACGTTCTACGAGCAGTACTTC
size: -
V: TRBV2
J: TRBJ2-7
D: -

CDR3: CASSPTYRGLYGYTF
DNA: TGTGCCAGCAGCCCCACCTACAGGGGACTCTATGGCTACACCTTC
size: -
V: TRBV7-2
J: TRBJ1-2
D: TRBD1

CDR3: CATNRDRSTDTQYF
DNA: TGTGCCACTAACCGGGACAGAAGCACAGATACGCAGTATTTT
size: few
V: TRBV19
J: TRBJ2-3
D: TRBD1

CDR3: CASSPGTGEDIGYTF
DNA: TGTGCCAGCAGTCCCGGGACAGGGGAAGATATTGGCTACACCTTC
size: -
V: TRBV6-5
J: TRBJ1-2
D: TRBD1

CDR3: CASIPYPEPYLGEQYF
DNA: TGTGCCAGCATCCCGTATCCCGAGCCTTATCTGGGCGAGCAGTACTTC
size: -
V: TRBV11-2
J: TRBJ2-7
D: -

CDR3: CASSFQGLQETQYF
DNA: TGTGCCAGCAGCTTTCAGGGGCTACAAGAGACCCAGTACTTC
size: -
V: TRBV7-2
J: TRBJ2-5
D: -

CDR3: CASTSPGTDNTEAFF
DNA: TGTGCCAGCACCTCCCCCGGGACAGACAACACTGAAGCTTTCTTT
size: -
V: TRBV28
J: TRBJ1-1
D: TRBD1

CDR3: CASSSAGNWDQPQHF
DNA: TGTGCCAGCTCATCCGCTGGGAATTGGGATCAGCCCCAGCATTTT
size: -
V: TRBV18
J: TRBJ1-5
D: -

CDR3: CAWSVQGDQPQHF
DNA: TGTGCCTGGAGTGTACAGGGGGATCAGCCCCAGCATTTT
size: few
V: TRBV30
J: TRBJ1-5
D: TRBD1

CDR3: CSASRNEQFF
DNA: TGCAGTGCTAGTAGGAATGAGCAGTTCTTC
size: -
V: TRBV20-1
J: TRBJ2-1
D: -

CDR3: CASSLVSIAGDEQFF
DNA: TGTGCCAGCAGCTTAGTTTCCATAGCGGGAGATGAGCAGTTCTTC
size: once
V: TRBV11-2
J: TRBJ2-1
D: TRBD2

CDR3: CASGGSGRYEQYF
DNA: TGTGCCAGCGGGGGGAGCGGGCGCTACGAGCAGTACTTC
size: -
V: TRBV11-3
J: TRBJ2-7
D: -

CDR3: CASSTRTDLWGYTF
DNA: TGTGCCAGCAGTACCCGGACGGACCTTTGGGGCTACACCTTC
size: -
V: TRBV6-1
J: TRBJ1-2
D: -

CDR3: CASSLGRDSEKLFF
DNA: TGTGCCAGCAGCTTAGGAAGGGACTCCGAAAAACTGTTTTTT
size: -
V: TRBV7-8
J: TRBJ1-4
D: -

CDR3: CASSDVSGTKNIQYF
DNA: TGTGCCAGCAGCGACGTTAGCGGTACCAAAAACATTCAGTACTTC
size: -
V: TRBV7-2
J: TRBJ2-4
D: -

CDR3: CASSQYRSAGNNEQFF
DNA: TGTGCCAGCAGCCAATACAGGAGTGCGGGAAACAATGAGCAGTTCTTC
size: -
V: TRBV4-2
J: TRBJ2-1
D: -

CDR3: CASSSGTGVGEQFF
DNA: TGTGCCAGCAGCTCCGGGACAGGGGTCGGTGAGCAGTTCTTC
size: -
V: TRBV11-3
J: TRBJ2-1
D: TRBD1

CDR3: CASSLGREIRETQYF
DNA: TGCGCCAGCAGCTTGGGGCGGGAGATACGAGAGACCCAGTACTTC
size: once
V: TRBV5-1
J: TRBJ2-5
D: TRBD2

CDR3: CASSRGRGGYTF
DNA: TGTGCCAGCAGTCGGGGAAGGGGGGGCTACACCTTC
size: -
V: TRBV2
J: TRBJ1-2
D: -

CDR3: CASSSDRHNSPLHF
DNA: TGTGCCAGTTCCTCGGACCGCCACAATTCACCCCTCCACTTT
size: -
V: TRBV19
J: TRBJ1-6
D: -

CDR3: CASSPFSGGARNEQFF
DNA: TGTGCCAGCAGCCCGTTTAGCGGGGGGGCTAGGAATGAGCAGTTCTTC
size: -
V: TRBV4-2
J: TRBJ2-1
D: TRBD2

CDR3: CASSRQGYGYTF
DNA: TGTGCCAGTAGTCGACAGGGCTATGGCTACACCTTC
size: -
V: TRBV19
J: TRBJ1-2
D: TRBD1

CDR3: CASSRLNLYEQYF
DNA: TGTGCCAGCAGCCGACTCAATTTGTACGAGCAGTACTTC
size: once
V: TRBV12-3/TRBV12-4
J: TRBJ2-7
D: -

CDR3: CASSLMGFGSTDTQYF
DNA: TGCGCCAGCAGCTTAATGGGCTTTGGCAGCACAGATACGCAGTATTTT
size: -
V: TRBV5-1
J: TRBJ2-3
D: -

CDR3: CARSFGTGAFF
DNA: -
size: -
V: TRBV5-3
J: TRBJ1-4
D: -

CDR3: CASSVGLAVDYEQYF
DNA: TGTGCCAGCAGCGTAGGTCTAGCGGTTGACTACGAGCAGTACTTC
size: -
V: TRBV9
J: TRBJ2-7
D: TRBD2

CDR3: CASSSGLAGGPYQETQYF
DNA: TGTGCCAGCAGCTCCGGACTAGCGGGAGGCCCATACCAAGAGACCCAGTACTTC
size: -
V: TRBV5-6
J: TRBJ2-5
D: TRBD2

CDR3: CAWSLAGPESYEQYF
DNA: TGTGCCTGGAGTTTAGCGGGACCCGAGTCCTACGAGCAGTACTTC
size: -
V: TRBV30
J: TRBJ2-7
D: TRBD2

CDR3: CASSLGVEQPQHF
DNA: TGTGCCAGCAGCTTAGGGGTGGAGCAGCCCCAGCATTTT
size: -
V: TRBV7-2
J: TRBJ1-5
D: -

CDR3: CASSALLGGAGGYTF
DNA: TGTGCCAGCAGCGCCCTTCTGGGGGGCGCTGGGGGCTACACCTTC
size: -
V: TRBV9
J: TRBJ1-2
D: -

CDR3: CSASLGLDEQYF
DNA: TGCAGTGCTAGTTTGGGCTTAGACGAGCAGTACTTC
size: -
V: TRBV20-1
J: TRBJ2-7
D: -

CDR3: CASSLDFPSTDTQYF
DNA: TGTGCCAGCAGCTTAGACTTCCCGAGCACAGATACGCAGTATTTT
size: once
V: TRBV11-2
J: TRBJ2-3
D: -

CDR3: CASSFRDRGPLGANVLTF
DNA: TGTGCCAGCAGTTTCCGGGACAGGGGCCCTCTTGGGGCCAACGTCCTGACTTTC
size: -
V: TRBV3-1/TRBV3-2
J: TRBJ2-6
D: TRBD1

CDR3: CAWSVALDYGYTF
DNA: TGTGCCTGGAGTGTAGCCCTCGACTATGGCTACACCTTC
size: -
V: TRBV30
J: TRBJ1-2
D: -

CDR3: CASSLTLRDEQYF
DNA: TGTGCCAGCAGTTTAACCCTCCGGGACGAGCAGTACTTC
size: -
V: TRBV6-6
J: TRBJ2-7
D: -

CDR3: CASSHGLAGGPWGTGELFF
DNA: TGTGCCAGCAGTCACGGACTAGCGGGGGGCCCCTGGGGTACCGGGGAGCTGTTTTTT
size: -
V: TRBV6-6
J: TRBJ2-2
D: TRBD2

CDR3: CASSPHVSEELFF
DNA: TGTGCCAGCAGCCCTCATGTTTCAGAGGAGCTGTTTTTT
size: -
V: TRBV9
J: TRBJ2-2
D: -

CDR3: CASSFQGANYGYTF
DNA: TGTGCCAGCAGTTTTCAGGGCGCTAACTATGGCTACACCTTC
size: -
V: TRBV6-6
J: TRBJ1-2
D: -

CDR3: CASSQAGQANTEAFF
DNA: TGTGCCAGCAGCCAGGCGGGACAGGCGAACACTGAAGCTTTCTTT
size: -
V: TRBV21-1
J: TRBJ1-1
D: -

CDR3: CASSEAGRTILYNEQFF
DNA: TGTGCCAGCAGTGAAGCGGGTCGGACTATACTCTACAATGAGCAGTTCTTC
size: few
V: TRBV2
J: TRBJ2-1
D: -

CDR3: CASSYGLAGVGTQYF
DNA: TGCGCCAGCAGCTACGGACTAGCGGGAGTGGGGACCCAGTACTTC
size: -
V: TRBV5-1
J: TRBJ2-5
D: TRBD2

CDR3: CASTLDRAQETQYF
DNA: TGTGCCAGCACACTAGACAGGGCACAAGAGACCCAGTACTTC
size: -
V: TRBV7-2
J: TRBJ2-5
D: TRBD1

CDR3: CASSLDLNNEQFF
DNA: TGTGCCAGCAGCTTAGACCTTAACAATGAGCAGTTCTTC
size: few
V: TRBV7-9
J: TRBJ2-1
D: -

CDR3: CASSIEGVSNSPLHF
DNA: TGTGCCAGTAGTATTGAGGGGGTTAGTAATTCACCCCTCCACTTT
size: few
V: TRBV19
J: TRBJ1-6
D: -

CDR3: CASSQGTSGAYNEQFF
DNA: TGCGCCAGCAGCCAAGGGACTAGCGGGGCCTACAATGAGCAGTTCTTC
size: -
V: TRBV4-1
J: TRBJ2-1
D: TRBD2

CDR3: CASSLAGDSYEQYF
DNA: TGCGCCAGCAGCTTAGCGGGTGACTCCTACGAGCAGTACTTC
size: -
V: TRBV5-1
J: TRBJ2-7
D: -

CDR3: CASSSRDFQETQYF
DNA: TGTGCCAGCAGCAGCCGGGACTTCCAAGAGACCCAGTACTTC
size: -
V: TRBV21-1
J: TRBJ2-5
D: -

CDR3: CASSWDDRGNEKLFF
DNA: TGTGCCAGCAGTTGGGACGACAGAGGTAATGAAAAACTGTTTTTT
size: -
V: TRBV2
J: TRBJ1-4
D: -

CDR3: CASSSTPGGYYEQYF
DNA: TGCGCCAGCAGCTCCACACCGGGGGGTTACTACGAGCAGTACTTC
size: -
V: TRBV5-1
J: TRBJ2-7
D: TRBD2

CDR3: CASSSGTVNEKLFF
DNA: TGTGCCAGCAGCTCCGGGACAGTGAATGAAAAACTGTTTTTT
size: few
V: TRBV5-4
J: TRBJ1-4
D: TRBD1

CDR3: CASSPRTGRSGYTF
DNA: TGTGCCAGCAGCCCAAGGACAGGGCGGAGTGGCTACACCTTC
size: -
V: TRBV5-8
J: TRBJ1-2
D: TRBD1

CDR3: CASSVDYFGRNTEAFF
DNA: TGTGCCAGCAGCGTAGATTACTTTGGCCGAAACACTGAAGCTTTCTTT
size: -
V: TRBV9
J: TRBJ1-1
D: -

CDR3: CASTSGIWETQYF
DNA: TGTGCCAGCACCTCAGGTATCTGGGAGACCCAGTACTTC
size: -
V: TRBV21-1
J: TRBJ2-5
D: -

CDR3: CAWDPRGGSEQFF
DNA: TGTGCCTGGGACCCCCGGGGGGGCAGTGAGCAGTTCTTC
size: few
V: TRBV30
J: TRBJ2-1
D: TRBD2

CDR3: CASSNTGGGSEKLFF
DNA: TGTGCCAGTAGCAACACAGGGGGCGGTAGCGAAAAACTGTTTTTT
size: -
V: TRBV19
J: TRBJ1-4
D: TRBD1

CDR3: CASSWDRATEAFF
DNA: TGTGCCAGTAGTTGGGACAGGGCCACTGAAGCTTTCTTT
size: once
V: TRBV19
J: TRBJ1-1
D: TRBD1